What follows are 5 T cell receptor beta chains derived from one specimen sequenced in a study of T-cell reconstitution after alpha-beta-depleted transplantation in children. The library targeted TCRbeta and was prepared with unique molecular identifiers. TCRdb re-derived calls from the PCR reads in MiXCR, one entry per CDR3 protein. The sample lists under 250,000 distinct CDR3 sequences; under 8.5% were seen once. Sequences were derived from PBMCs, sampled before TCRalphabeta/CD19-depleted stem cell transplant. These receptors came from a boy aged 2-9 years with acute lymphoblastic leukemia, due to receive a stem cell transplant.

This clonotype was detected many times. The chain has TRBV28 and TRBJ2-7; D is undetermined. Trimming removed 4 bases at V and 0 bases at J, with 7 bases between. The CDR3 loop spans 13 amino acids. Germline loops: CDR1 MDHEN, CDR2 SYDVKM. The CDR3 region has the DNA TGTGCCAGCAGTTCCCCAAACTCCTACGAGCAGTACTTC. Translation: CASSSPNSYEQYF.

This clonotype has a handful of counts. The CDR3 region has the DNA TGTGCCAGCAGTGGGGACAGTTCCACTTGGAGCAATCAGCCCCAGCATTTT. Protein sequence: CASSGDSSTWSNQPQHF. This chain links TRBV6-1 with TRBJ1-5; 7 positions match TRBD1. Germline V gives CDR1 MNHNS, CDR2 SASEGT. Germline trimming cut 4 bases from V and 1 base from J; bases unmatched to any gene: 10. This CDR3 has 17 amino acids.

There are many counts of this clonotype. CDR3 amino acids: CSARRGVSYEQYF. The CDR3 coding sequence is TGCAGTGCTCGGCGGGGGGTCTCCTACGAGCAGTACTTC. This chain connects TRBV20-1 to TRBJ2-7, with TRBD2 identical over 8 bases. The CDR3 runs 13 residues. With V trimmed by 5 bases and J by 0 bases, 3 bases remained unmatched. The germline gives CDR1 DFQATT, CDR2 SNEGSKA (reference sequence).

Many counts were recorded for this clonotype. The chain couples TRBV5-1 to TRBJ2-5, with D possibly being TRBD1 (5 bases). CDR1 and CDR2 (germline): SGHRS, YFSETQ. CDR3 size: 15 residues. V dropped 2 bases and J dropped 2 bases, with 13 bases sitting between them. This chain's CDR3 is CASSFRGQQQETQYF. CDR3 DNA: TGCGCCAGCAGCTTTAGGGGCCAGCAGCAAGAGACCCAGTACTTC.

This clonotype was found a few times. This chain uses TRBV6-5 with TRBJ2-1, with D perhaps TRBD2 (5 bases). This CDR3 contains 16 residues. The germline V gene has CDR1 MNHEY and CDR2 SVGAGI. V lost 5 bases and J lost 9, with 23 bases in between. The CDR3 here is CASSVLLLGPSSEQFF. Written as DNA, the CDR3 is TGTGCCAGCAGTGTACTCTTACTAGGACCCTCAAGTGAGCAGTTCTTC.